This TCR beta chain is drawn from a study of cytomegalovirus exposure and HLA in healthy donors. Regarding the study as a whole: An analysis that came later showed most CMV-associated TCR beta chains appearing HLA-restricted.

Regarding this clone: No antigen is known for it.

PCR amplification relied on 60 Vbeta primers (plus 13 Jbeta primers). Libraries were prepared by immunoSEQ multiplex PCR; TCRdb keeps only in-frame clonotypes and omits some of them. The data hold 90,000 to 130,000 clones, with roughly 70% observed a single time. The V gene's germline CDR1 is SEHNR and CDR2 FQNEAQ (reference sequence). With V trimmed by 0 bases and J by 4 bases, 13 bases remained unmatched. The CDR3 consists of 18 residues. The gene calls are TRBV7-9 and TRBJ1-1, with 8 bases that match TRBD1. The receptor was isolated from a man younger than 45 in good health and CMV-seropositive. The source material was PBMCs. CDR3 DNA: TGTGCCAGCAGCTTAGCGGCAGGGGGCCGAAATTGGGGCACTGAAGCTTTCTTT. Translating gives CASSLAAGGRNWGTEAFF. The full variable domain, completed using reference TRBV7-9 and TRBJ1-1, is DTGVSQNPRHKITKRGQNVTFRCDPISEHNRLYWYRQTLGQGPEFLTYFQNEAQLEKSRLLSDRFSAERPKGSFSTLEIQRTEQGDSAMYLCASSLAAGGRNWGTEAFFGQGTRLTVV.